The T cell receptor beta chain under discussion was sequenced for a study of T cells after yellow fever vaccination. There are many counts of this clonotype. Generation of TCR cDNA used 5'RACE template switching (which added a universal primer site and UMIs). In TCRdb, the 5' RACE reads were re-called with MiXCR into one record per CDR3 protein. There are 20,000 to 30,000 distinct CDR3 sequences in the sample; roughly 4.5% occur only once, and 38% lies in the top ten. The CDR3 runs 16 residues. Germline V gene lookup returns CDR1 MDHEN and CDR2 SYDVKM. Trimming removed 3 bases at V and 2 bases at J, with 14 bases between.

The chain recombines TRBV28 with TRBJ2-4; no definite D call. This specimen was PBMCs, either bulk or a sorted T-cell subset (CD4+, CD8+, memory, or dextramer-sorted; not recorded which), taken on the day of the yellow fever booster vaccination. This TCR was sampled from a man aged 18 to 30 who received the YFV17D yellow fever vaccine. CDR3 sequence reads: CASSFRPGSSKNIQYF. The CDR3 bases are TGTGCCAGCAGTTTTCGGCCGGGCTCCTCCAAAAACATTCAGTACTTC.